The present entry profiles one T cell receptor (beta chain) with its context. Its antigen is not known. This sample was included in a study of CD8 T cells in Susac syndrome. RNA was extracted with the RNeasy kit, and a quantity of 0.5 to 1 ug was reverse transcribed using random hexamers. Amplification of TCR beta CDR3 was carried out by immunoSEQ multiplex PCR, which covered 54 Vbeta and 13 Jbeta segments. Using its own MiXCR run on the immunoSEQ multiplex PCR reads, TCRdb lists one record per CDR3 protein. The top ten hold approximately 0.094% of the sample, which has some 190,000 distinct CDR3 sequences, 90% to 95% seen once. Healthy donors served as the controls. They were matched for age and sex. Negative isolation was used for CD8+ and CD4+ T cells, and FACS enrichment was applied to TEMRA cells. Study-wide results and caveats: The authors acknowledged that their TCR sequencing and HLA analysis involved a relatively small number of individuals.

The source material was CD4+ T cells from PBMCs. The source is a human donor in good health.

The CDR3 DNA sequence: TGCGCCAGCAGCCAAGACGCGCCGATCGGGGAGCTGTTTTTT. Its protein product is CASSQDAPIGELFF. This chain uses TRBV4-3 with TRBJ2-2; D remains ambiguous. Between the trimmed V and J ends, which lost 0 bases and 7 bases, there was a span of 9 bases. CDR1 LGHNA and CDR2 YSLEER come from the germline V gene. The CDR3 loop spans 14 amino acids.